This T cell receptor beta chain is drawn from a study of shared clonotypes between healthy human individuals (TCRdb year 2020). For the study in its entirety: The cohort included three men and a couple of women between 18 and 49 years of age. Different laboratories and diverse techniques were used to prepare libraries and sequence TCR repertoires, to increase sequencing depth and limit assay-specific biases. The study deeply sequenced blood TCR repertoires of about 5 healthy adults to estimate repertoire size and the extent of clonotype sharing between individuals. Each donor's leukapheresis produced roughly between roughly 0.85 and 9.5 billion PBMCs. For each donor, CD4 naive and CD4 memory were each run on three plates, CD8 naive on two plates, and CD8 memory on one plate. Summary of the overall study and its limitations: Naive subsets generally had larger estimated clonotype richness than memory subsets. Sampling was limited to blood, and TCR repertoires in tissue likely differ from TCR repertoires in blood. Rarefaction of sorted-subset datasets indicated incomplete sequencing despite the large sequencing depth. Compared with non-shared clonotypes, the clonotypes found in all four sorted-subset donors had higher generation probabilities. Because the study included a small number of donors, the genetic and exposure-history diversity represented was limited. Across a handful of donors, approximately 4.9% of naive CD4, roughly 3.8% of naive CD8, 2.3% of memory CD4, and roughly 0.41% of memory CD8 clonotypes were shared. Based on pairwise subsampling, the degree of clonotype sharing among donors was expected to be affected by sequencing depth.

With respect to this clone: Its antigen is unknown. Per-nucleotide qualities are absent, and no much larger clonotype sits a single base away.

The donors were healthy, HIV-negative adults who had no recently reported acute infections or vaccinations. Every donor was a Caucasian adult residing in Nashville, Tennessee, USA. CD4+ T cells were enriched by magnetic negative selection; naive cells were then positively selected on CD45RA, and the negative fraction formed the memory subset. After blood collection by leukapheresis, PBMCs were isolated using Ficoll-Histopaque density gradient centrifugation and then cryopreserved in the vapor phase of liquid nitrogen. Purity and quantity of every magnetically sorted T cell population were checked by analytical flow cytometry. Each sorted fraction had its genomic DNA isolated and then quantified by UV absorbance on a Nanodrop 2000c. Using the deep immunoSEQ assay, TCR CDR3 regions were amplified from genomic DNA by multiplex PCR. For each cell subset, the extracted genomic DNA was distributed evenly across all wells of several immunoSEQ 96-well plates, and each plate served as one replicate. Each replicate PCR for sorted subsets received around 0.2 ug genomic DNA, equal to around 32,000 T cell genomes. The purified libraries were quantified using a Qubit 3.0 fluorometer, sized with a Bioanalyzer 2100, and then quantified again using the KAPA Library Quantification kit. Each immunoSEQ 96-well plate was sequenced on its own single-read 150-cycle Illumina NextSeq 550 flow cell. Per the source publication's procedure: Because the immunoSEQ output held only junctional sequences and lacked quality scores, the filtering could not match the filtering applied to full-length reads. To assign V/J genes and CDR3, sequences were annotated against IMGT germline references using PyIR, a Python wrapper for IgBLAST v1.9. Reads were filtered out if the reads had weak V/J assignments (E-value above 1e-6), no CDR3, stop codons, out-of-frame junctions, or ambiguous translated residues. A V3J clonotype was defined by an identical inferred V gene, J gene, and CDR3 amino acid sequence. Percentage overlap between repertoires was calculated by dividing the number of shared unique clonotypes by the size of the smaller repertoire. Three approaches were used to assess repertoire richness: RTK rarefaction, the Chao1 estimator, and Recon v2.1 estimates of unobserved clonotypes. For all TCRbeta clonotypes obtained by the gDNA method from four donors, generation probabilities were computed with OLGA. TCRdb carries this immuneACCESS record with in-frame sequences only. Its versions omit some clonotypes, under half of them owing to an unresolved V gene in the studies checked, with the rest unexplained. The V and J calls and clone size are taken from that table; D and trimming were inferred from the DNA. Here the sample has about 2.4 million clones; around nine tenths occur a single time. Around 0.14% of the sample lies in the top ten.

The TCR was taken from a man aged 18 to 29 in good health. Sequencing input: naive CD4+ T cells sorted from blood. What the cell subset or site label conveys for this sample: CD45RA+ positively selected.

The CDR3 protein: CASSARPEAFF. The nucleotide sequence is TGTGCCAGCAGTGCCCGACCCGAAGCTTTCTTT. The chain uses TRBV6-1 and TRBJ1-1; the D gene is unclear. CDR3 length: 11 amino acids, cysteine to phenylalanine. Kept here is only the CDR3 DNA, which spans 33 bases and is read in frame from base 1. V gives up 4 bases and J gives up 8 bases, and the segment between their germline ends measures 8 bases. The germline V gene yields MNHNS for CDR1 and SASEGT for CDR2.